This T cell receptor (beta chain) originates from a study of blood T cell repertoires in COVID-19. Study background: Sites in the United States, Italy and Spain provided acute and convalescent COVID-19 samples. In each case, the material was cDNA or gDNA derived from T cells, B-cell-depleted T cells, or PBMCs.

Authors' data handling: Reference gene primer amplification in the assay estimated nucleated cell counts. Only in-frame clones appear in the TCRdb table, and some are missing; sequencing was by immunoSEQ multiplex PCR. For V, J and clone size, that table is used; D and trimming come from the DNA. The table shows around 230,000 clones, with roughly nine tenths occurring only once. Trimming removed 0 bases at V and 0 bases at J, with 9 bases between. This CDR3 has 16 residues. Germline V gene lookup returns CDR1 MNHEY and CDR2 SVGAGI. The genes are TRBV6-5 and TRBJ1-3; no clear D. The clonotype comes from a man aged 55 to 70 who had recovered from COVID-19. The specimen was peripheral blood. CDR3 loop: CASSYSGGNSGNTIYF. The CDR3 DNA reads TGTGCCAGCAGTTACTCAGGCGGTAACTCTGGAAACACCATATATTTT.